One sample yielded the 29 T cell receptor beta chains listed below, sequenced in a study of blood T cell repertoires in COVID-19. Assay used: immunoSEQ multiplex PCR; TCRdb lists only in-frame clones, some missing. The sample consists of about 70,000 clones, about 84% of them appearing once. Sequencing used peripheral blood. These receptors were taken from a human donor in a cohort sampled during active COVID-19.

The rearrangement joins TRBV12-3 or TRBV12-4 to TRBJ1-1; the D is unclear. This CDR3 region has 13 residues. The ends were cut back, 0 bases at V and 11 bases at J, with 13 bases in the middle. CDR3 sequence: CASSLANSGEAFF. CDR3 DNA sequence: TGTGCCAGCAGTTTAGCCAATTCCGGGGAGGCTTTCTTT.

The chain combines TRBV5-4 with TRBJ1-1; TRBD1 matches at 9 bases. The ends lost 4 bases at V and 5 bases at J; junction bases unmatched: 3. Germline V gene data show CDR1 as SGHNT and CDR2 as YYREEE (reference sequence). The CDR3 has 13 residues. CDR3 sequence: CASSQGQGTEAFF. CDR3 coding DNA: TGTGCCAGCAGCCAGGGACAGGGAACTGAAGCTTTCTTT. The variable domain in full, completed from reference TRBV5-4 and TRBJ1-1, reads ETGVTQSPTHLIKTRGQQVTLRCSSQSGHNTVSWYQQALGQGPQFIFQYYREEENGRGNFPPRFSGLQFPNYSSELNVNALELDDSALYLCASSQGQGTEAFFGQGTRLTVV.

The chain combines TRBV28 with TRBJ2-7; the D gene is possibly TRBD1 (6 bases). Germline lookup yields CDR1 MDHEN and CDR2 SYDVKM. The length of the CDR3 is 14 residues. V was trimmed by 6 bases and J by 1 base, leaving 13 bases between them. The CDR3 here is CASSVPGQSYEQYF. CDR3 nucleotide sequence: TGTGCCAGCAGCGTTCCCGGACAGTCCTACGAGCAGTACTTC.

The chain is built from TRBV3-1 (or the pseudogene TRBV3-2) and TRBJ2-5, with D perhaps matching TRBD1 (6 bases). From germline, CDR1 is LGHDT and CDR2 YNNKEL (reference sequence). CDR3 length: 15 residues. Trimming pared 8 bases from V and 5 bases from J, leaving 21 bases between. This chain's CDR3 is CASASSHRASETQYF. CDR3 nucleotides: TGTGCCAGCGCGTCGTCGCACAGGGCCTCGGAGACCCAGTACTTC.

The chain is built from TRBV30 and TRBJ2-7, with D maybe TRBD1 (6 bases). V gave up 3 bases and J gave up 3 bases, with 12 bases separating them. Germline V gene lookup returns CDR1 GTSNPN and CDR2 SVGIG (reference sequence). This CDR3 comprises 13 residues. This CDR3 reads CAWRGGAGYEQYF. The CDR3 region has the DNA TGTGCCTGGAGAGGGGGTGCGGGCTACGAGCAGTACTTC.

The chain recombines TRBV20-1 with TRBJ1-1, with a tentative D call TRBD1 (5 bases). Trimming pared 3 bases from V and 1 base from J, leaving 9 bases between. The CDR3 length is 13 residues. Germline V gene sequence: CDR1 DFQATT, CDR2 SNEGSKA (reference sequence). The CDR3 reads CSASSQGNTEAFF. Written as DNA, the CDR3 is TGCAGTGCTAGTAGCCAGGGGAACACTGAAGCTTTCTTT.

In its sample, this clone was seen a few times. This chain connects TRBV9 to TRBJ2-4; possibly TRBD1 for D (5 bases). The V gene's germline CDR1 is SGDLS and CDR2 YYNGEE. Trimming removed 4 bases from V and 5 bases from J, with 10 bases in between. There are 13 residues in the CDR3. CDR3 DNA sequence: TGTGCCAGCAGCTCACCGACAGAAAACATTCAGTACTTC. Protein: CASSSPTENIQYF.

The chain uses TRBV27 and TRBJ1-5; 9 nucleotides agree with TRBD1. V lost 1 base, J lost 5 bases, and 12 bases stayed unmatched. The germline V gene encodes CDR1 MNHEY and CDR2 SMNVEV (reference sequence). CDR3 length: 18 residues. CDR3 sequence reads: CASSLLGTGYPSDQPQHF. DNA of the CDR3: TGTGCCAGCAGTTTATTGGGGACAGGGTATCCTTCCGATCAGCCCCAGCATTTT.

CDR3 amino acids: CASSSESGLAGSLEQYF. The CDR3 DNA reads as TGTGCCAGCAGCTCCGAGTCTGGACTAGCGGGATCCCTCGAGCAGTACTTC. V gene TRBV7-2 combines with J gene TRBJ2-7; TRBD2 matches 12 bases. The CDR3 extends over 17 amino acids. Per germline, CDR1 SGHTA and CDR2 FQGNSA. The ends lost 4 bases at V and 6 bases at J; junction bases unmatched: 13.

This clone came up a few times. CDR3 sequence: CASSPFQVYSNQPQHF. The CDR3 DNA follows: TGTGCCAGCAGTCCTTTCCAGGTGTATAGCAATCAGCCCCAGCATTTT. The chain couples TRBV28 to TRBJ1-5; D gene unclear. V gave up 5 bases and J gave up 0 bases, with 14 bases separating them. The germline CDR1 and CDR2 sequences are MDHEN and SYDVKM. The CDR3 consists of 16 residues.

The V call is TRBV3-1 (or the pseudogene TRBV3-2), the J call TRBJ2-3; 9 bases fit TRBD2. CDR1 and CDR2 (germline): LGHDT, YNNKEL (reference sequence). The CDR3 length is 16 residues. After removal of 3 bases from V and 2 bases from J, the junction contained 6 bases not matched to a gene. CDR3 nucleotides: TGTGCCAGCAGCCATAGCGGGAGTGGCACCACAGATACGCAGTATTTT. As protein: CASSHSGSGTTDTQYF.

The rearrangement joins TRBV29-1 to TRBJ1-2; 8 bases align to TRBD1. Looked up from germline, CDR1 is SQVTM and CDR2 is ANQGSEA. CDR3 length: 14 residues. The trim removed 4 bases at V and 2 bases at J, leaving 6 bases unmatched. The CDR3 DNA reads TGCAGCGTTGCCAAGGACAGGGAGAACTATGGCTACACCTTC. Translating gives CSVAKDRENYGYTF.

J is TRBJ2-3 and V is TRBV18; D gene unclear. The germline V gene encodes CDR1 KGHSH and CDR2 LQKENI. The CDR3 totals 12 residues. With 4 bases removed from V and 2 bases from J, the gap between germline ends came to 4 bases. The CDR3 protein is CASSLYTDTQYF. In DNA, the CDR3 is TGTGCCAGCTCACTCTACACAGATACGCAGTATTTT.

The chain links TRBV19 to TRBJ1-1; tentative D call: TRBD1 (5 bases). The V end lost 6 bases, the J end lost 7 bases, and 18 bases lay between the germline ends. The CDR3 runs to 14 residues. In germline, CDR1 is LNHDA, CDR2 SQIVND (reference sequence). The CDR3 nucleotides read TGTGCCAGTAGCCCCGGGGCGGGGTCACATGAAGCTTTCTTT. Amino acid sequence: CASSPGAGSHEAFF.

The chain uses TRBV6-6 and TRBJ1-1, with TRBD1 identical over 9 bases. CDR1 is MNHNY, CDR2 SVGAGI, per germline (reference sequence). CDR3 length: 16 amino acids. Trimming at V came to 2 bases and at J to 1 base, leaving 5 bases not matched to a gene. CDR3 region: CASSYGQGTSNTEAFF. The CDR3 DNA is TGTGCCAGCAGTTACGGACAGGGGACCTCGAACACTGAAGCTTTCTTT.

This chain connects TRBV6-7 to TRBJ1-5; 7 bases are shared with TRBD1. TRBV6-7 is sorted into the ORF group, with uncertain function. The V and J ends lost 6 bases and 0 bases, in that order; junction bases with no gene match: 23. This CDR3 contains 21 residues. CDR3 nucleotide sequence: TGTGCCAGCAGGCCCGGGACAGCAACACCAGTCAAACCTTATAGCAATCAGCCCCAGCATTTT. It is translated as CASRPGTATPVKPYSNQPQHF.

The gene calls are TRBV6-1 and TRBJ2-7, with TRBD2 matching 9 bases. Germline CDR1 and CDR2: MNHNS and SASEGT. CDR3 length: 15 amino acids. J was trimmed by 3 bases and V by 1 base; bases with no gene match: 4. The CDR3 protein is CASSEGSSGIYEQYF. CDR3 sequence (DNA): TGTGCCAGCAGTGAAGGTTCTAGCGGGATCTACGAGCAGTACTTC.

The rearrangement links TRBV19 to TRBJ1-2; D is perhaps TRBD1 (5 bases). The CDR3 sequence is 14 residues long. V lost 5 bases and J 3 bases, leaving 13 bases between the germline ends. Germline assignment: CDR1 LNHDA and CDR2 SQIVND (reference sequence). CDR3 residues: CASSFGRADYGYTF. The CDR3 DNA follows: TGTGCCAGTAGTTTCGGCAGGGCGGACTATGGCTACACCTTC.

This clone was counted between two and nine times. The V call is TRBV19, the J call TRBJ1-5; D uncertain. CDR1 and CDR2 (germline): LNHDA, SQIVND (reference sequence). There are 12 residues in the CDR3. V lost 0 bases and J 12 bases, leaving 9 bases between the germline ends. The CDR3 coding sequence is TGTGCCAGTAGTATAGATGGAGTGAGCCAGCATTTT. This codes for CASSIDGVSQHF.

The chain couples TRBV29-1 to TRBJ2-7; a weak D match, TRBD1 (6 bases). CDR3 size: 12 residues. Germline V gives CDR1 SQVTM, CDR2 ANQGSEA. Trimming took off 6 bases at V and 0 bases at J, with 9 bases between the two ends. This chain's CDR3 is CSVTGISYEQYF. In DNA, the CDR3 is TGCAGCGTCACAGGGATCTCCTACGAGCAGTACTTC.

This sequence joins TRBV14 and TRBJ2-7; 14 bases match TRBD2. V lost 4 bases and J lost 6; bases outside the gene matches: 5. The CDR3 spans 15 residues. Per the germline V gene, CDR1 is SGHDN and CDR2 is FVKESK. CDR3 sequence reads: CASSPRLAGGSEQYF. In nucleotides, the CDR3 is TGTGCCAGCAGCCCCAGACTAGCGGGAGGGAGCGAGCAGTACTTC.

V gene TRBV18 combines with J gene TRBJ2-3; D perhaps matches TRBD1 (5 bases). Germline values: CDR1 KGHSH, CDR2 LQKENI. The CDR3 covers 12 residues. The V and J ends lost 5 bases and 3 bases respectively, with 6 bases between them. The CDR3 sequence: CASSSGTDTQYF. CDR3 nucleotide sequence: TGTGCCAGCTCATCAGGGACAGATACGCAGTATTTT.

The CDR3 nucleotides read TGCGCCAGCAGCTTCGGAGGGACTAGCGGCTACGAGCAGTACTTC. It specifies CASSFGGTSGYEQYF. V gene TRBV5-1 combines with J gene TRBJ2-7, with 11 bases matching TRBD2. CDR3 length: 15 amino acids. V was pared by 2 bases and J by 3 bases, with 4 bases of the junction left unmatched. The V gene's germline CDR1 is SGHRS and CDR2 YFSETQ.

The V gene is TRBV5-6, the J gene TRBJ2-5; 13 bases line up with TRBD2. The CDR3 is 16 residues long. Trimming removed 4 bases from V and 4 bases from J; junction bases left unmatched: 7. Per the germline V gene, CDR1 is SGHDT and CDR2 is YYEEEE. The CDR3 coding sequence is TGTGCCAGCAGCGGCGGGACTAGCGGGACGGTAGAGACCCAGTACTTC. Protein sequence: CASSGGTSGTVETQYF. Supplemented by reference TRBV5-6 and TRBJ2-5, the full variable domain reads DAGVTQSPTHLIKTRGQQVTLRCSPKSGHDTVSWYQQALGQGPQFIFQYYEEEERQRGNFPDRFSGHQFPNYSSELNVNALLLGDSALYLCASSGGTSGTVETQYFGPGTRLLVL.

V is TRBV15 and J is TRBJ2-1; 14 bases map to TRBD2. The CDR3 length is 17 residues. The V and J ends lost 0 bases and 9 bases, in that order; junction bases with no gene match: 7. In germline, CDR1 is LNHNV, CDR2 YYDKDF (reference sequence). In DNA form, the CDR3 reads TGTGCCACCAGCAGAGACCGACTAGCGGGAGGGGGGCTTGAGCAGTTCTTC. It specifies CATSRDRLAGGGLEQFF. Filled out from reference TRBV15 and TRBJ2-1, the complete variable domain reads DAMVIQNPRYQVTQFGKPVTLSCSQTLNHNVMYWYQQKSSQAPKLLFHYYDKDFNNEADTPDNFQSRRPNTSFCFLDIRSPGLGDTAMYLCATSRDRLAGGGLEQFFGPGTRLTVL.

The chain combines TRBV12-5 with TRBJ2-1; D might be TRBD2 (5 bases). Looked up from germline, CDR1 is LGHNT and CDR2 is FRNRAP. V dropped 2 bases and J dropped 8 bases, with 22 bases sitting between them. The CDR3 sequence is 17 residues long. CDR3 nucleotides: TGTGCTAGTGGTTTGCTCGTAAGGCAGACTAATTCCCATGAGCAGTTCTTC. Translated, it gives CASGLLVRQTNSHEQFF.

The V call is TRBV5-6, the J call TRBJ1-3; 11 nucleotides line up with TRBD1. The trim removed 4 bases at V and 1 base at J, leaving 10 bases unmatched. CDR3 length: 18 amino acids. Germline-derived CDR1 and CDR2 are SGHDT and YYEEEE. DNA for the CDR3: TGTGCCAGCAGCCCCGGGACAGGGGGACACAAATCTGGAAACACCATATATTTT. The encoded protein is CASSPGTGGHKSGNTIYF.

The J gene is TRBJ1-2, the V gene TRBV6-6, with 8 bases fitting TRBD1. The CDR3 covers 16 residues. Trimming at V came to 6 bases and at J to 0 bases, leaving 9 bases not matched to a gene. Germline CDR1 and CDR2: MNHNY and SVGAGI (reference sequence). The CDR3 sequence is CASRDSGQEANYGYTF. The CDR3 nucleotides read TGTGCCAGCAGAGACTCGGGACAGGAAGCTAACTATGGCTACACCTTC.

This chain connects TRBV4-2 to TRBJ2-3; 14 bases are a match to TRBD2. CDR1 LGHNA and CDR2 YNFKEQ come from the germline V gene. V lost 6 bases and J lost 2; bases outside the gene matches: 13. The CDR3 is made up of 19 amino acids. The CDR3 sequence: CASRRQGLAGEGATDTQYF. DNA of the CDR3: TGTGCCAGCAGACGACAGGGACTAGCGGGAGAGGGGGCCACAGATACGCAGTATTTT.